This T cell receptor (beta chain) was identified during a study of T cell changes during pregnancy in multiple sclerosis. CDR1 and CDR2 from the germline V gene are LGHNA and YNFKEQ. The CDR3 length is 11 residues. V was pared by 10 bases and J by 6 bases, with 4 bases of the junction left unmatched. Measured with immunoSEQ multiplex PCR; TCRdb has only the in-frame clones, and not every one. The table includes 80,000 to 100,000 clones, 91% detected once. The receptor was isolated from a female donor in good health, enrolled as a control in a pregnancy study. The rearrangement uses TRBV4-2 and TRBJ2-3; TRBD2 aligns across 7 bases. The starting material was peripheral blood, obtained after pregnancy. Written as DNA, the CDR3 is TGTGCCACCGGGGAGGGTGATACGCAGTATTTT. It specifies CATGEGDTQYF.